The rows below give T cell receptor beta chains drawn from one sample of a study of cytomegalovirus exposure and HLA in healthy donors. Measured with immunoSEQ multiplex PCR; TCRdb has only the in-frame clones, and not every one. The sample yields 120,000 or so clones, around 78% seen once. Sequenced material: PBMCs. The receptor source for this set is a young man in good health and CMV-seropositive. Each CDR3 is given with its conserved first and last residue. D genes are given only for firm matches. Clone size, where shown, is once, few, many, or a class for clones that have expanded.

D | size | J | V | DNA | CDR3
TRBD1 | . | TRBJ1-6 | TRBV19 | TGTGCCAGTAGTATAGACGGGACAGGGCGAATCTCTTCACCCCTCCACTTT | CASSIDGTGRISSPLHF
. | . | TRBJ1-4 | TRBV19 | TGTGCCAGTAGGGAAGGACAGATGGATGAAAAACTGTTTTTT | CASREGQMDEKLFF
TRBD1 | . | TRBJ1-2 | TRBV29-1 | TGCAGCGTCGCAGACAGGGAGCGCTATGGCTACACCTTC | CSVADRERYGYTF
. | . | TRBJ1-6 | TRBV6-5 | TGTGCCAGCAGTTACACCCCACAGGGCATGAATTCACCCCTCCACTTT | CASSYTPQGMNSPLHF
. | . | TRBJ1-2 | TRBV4-1 | TGCGCCAGCAGCCTTACGACGGCAGGAGAGGGCTATGGCTACACCTTC | CASSLTTAGEGYGYTF
TRBD1 | . | TRBJ1-2 | TRBV13 | TGTGCCAGCAGCTCCGGACAGGGGAGAGGCTACACCTTC | CASSSGQGRGYTF
TRBD2 | . | TRBJ2-1 | TRBV27 | TGTGCCAGCAGTTACACCAGCGGGGCCCACAATGAGCAGTTCTTC | CASSYTSGAHNEQFF
. | . | TRBJ2-1 | TRBV2 | TGTGCCAGCAGTTTCGCTGGAGGGGACAATGAGCAGTTCTTC | CASSFAGGDNEQFF
TRBD1 | . | TRBJ1-2 | TRBV5-8 | TGTGCCAGCAGCTGGGACAGATCCCCGGGTTATGGCTACACCTTC | CASSWDRSPGYGYTF
. | . | TRBJ2-3 | TRBV4-1 | TGCGCCAGCAGCGAGAGGGAACTCACAGATACGCAGTATTTT | CASSERELTDTQYF
. | . | TRBJ2-1 | TRBV19 | TGTGCCAGTAGTATTGGGGGGGGCCTCTACAATGAGCAGTTCTTC | CASSIGGGLYNEQFF
. | once | TRBJ1-5 | TRBV28 | TGTGCCAGCAGTTTATATCAGACAGACAATCAGCCCCAGCATTTT | CASSLYQTDNQPQHF
. | . | TRBJ1-6 | TRBV7-2 | TGTGCCAGCAGCTTAAGTACTGCGCCCCCCCTCCACTTT | CASSLSTAPPLHF
. | once | TRBJ2-7 | TRBV23-1 | TGCGCCAGCAGTCAGAGGGGCAGGGGCTACGAGCAGTACTTC | CASSQRGRGYEQYF
. | . | TRBJ2-3 | TRBV28 | TGTGCCAGCGCTTCGGGGGACCCGAGCACAGATACGCAGTATTTT | CASASGDPSTDTQYF
. | . | TRBJ1-2 | TRBV5-4 | TGTGCCAGCAGCAGTAATCCCGGAGCCAACTATGGCTACACCTTC | CASSSNPGANYGYTF
. | . | TRBJ1-1 | TRBV27 | TGTGCCAGCAGTTCCCACCAGGGGTGGTCCACTGAAGCTTTCTTT | CASSSHQGWSTEAFF
. | few | TRBJ2-1 | TRBV10-3 | TGTGCCATCGTGCGAGCGTCCTCCTACAATGAGCAGTTCTTC | CAIVRASSYNEQFF
TRBD1 | . | TRBJ2-3 | TRBV5-8 | TGTGCCAGCCGTGGGACAGGGGGCGGCACAGATACGCAGTATTTT | CASRGTGGGTDTQYF
. | . | TRBJ1-1 | TRBV9 | TGTGCCAGCAGCGTAGGTGGGGCAACTGAAGCTTTCTTT | CASSVGGATEAFF
. | . | TRBJ2-1 | TRBV20-1 | TGCAGTGCTAGCGTCAATGAGCAGTTCTTC | CSASVNEQFF
TRBD1 | . | TRBJ2-5 | TRBV12-5 | TGTGCTAGTGGGGCCGGGACAGGGCGTTGGGAGACCCAGTACTTC | CASGAGTGRWETQYF